The 14 T cell receptor beta chains reported below all come from one sample, sequenced in a study of T cell responses to AZD1222 COVID-19 vaccine. Clones were sequenced by immunoSEQ multiplex PCR, and TCRdb holds only the in-frame ones, with some missing. The top ten hold 5.4% of the sample, which has 120,000 to 150,000 clones, nearly 90% seen once. The specimen was peripheral blood, collected 28 days after the second dose of the MenACWY control vaccine. The receptors here all came from an adult who received the MenACWY meningococcal vaccine as a control.

The chain couples TRBV12-3 or TRBV12-4 to TRBJ2-7, with D unclear. The CDR3 sequence is 12 residues long. V gave up 5 bases and J gave up 4 bases, with 9 bases separating them. The DNA of the CDR3 is TGTGCCAGCAGTATGAGAAGTTACGAGCAGTACTTC. Amino acid sequence: CASSMRSYEQYF.

The genes are TRBV7-2 and TRBJ1-1; no firm D call. The CDR3 is 14 amino acids. Trimming stripped 0 bases from V and 7 bases from J, with 12 bases between. The germline V gene encodes CDR1 SGHTA and CDR2 FQGNSA. The CDR3 sequence: CASSLATTDHEAFF. DNA of the CDR3: TGTGCCAGCAGCTTAGCGACGACGGACCATGAAGCTTTCTTT.

The rearrangement joins TRBV29-1 to TRBJ2-1; D assignment may be TRBD1 or TRBD2 (5 bases each). This CDR3 contains 14 residues. The V gene lost 6 bases and the J gene lost 2 bases, with 14 bases spanning the gap. Germline V gene sequence: CDR1 SQVTM, CDR2 ANQGSEA. The CDR3 bases are TGCAGCGTGGCCGGGACCGCGGCCTACAATGAGCAGTTCTTC. Translating gives CSVAGTAAYNEQFF.

V is TRBV5-6 and J is TRBJ1-6; 9 bases are shared with TRBD1. The germline V gene has CDR1 SGHDT and CDR2 YYEEEE. J lost 8 bases, V lost 4 bases, and 13 bases had no gene match. The CDR3 has 17 amino acids. CDR3 residues: CASSSGTGNHAYSPLHF. CDR3 DNA: TGTGCCAGCAGCAGCGGGACAGGGAATCATGCCTATTCACCCCTCCACTTT.

The rearrangement joins TRBV7-8 to TRBJ2-7, with D tentatively TRBD1 or TRBD2 (5 bases each). CDR1 is SGHVS, CDR2 FQNEAQ, per germline. V lost 0 bases and J 4 bases, leaving 13 bases between the germline ends. This CDR3 has 15 amino acids. For the CDR3, the DNA is TGTGCCAGCAGCTTAGCGCTGGGGGTCTGGTACGAGCAGTACTTC. It translates to CASSLALGVWYEQYF.

This clone was seen a few times. V is TRBV5-1 and J is TRBJ2-7; D is unclear. The CDR3 extends over 11 amino acids. Germline V CDR1 and CDR2: SGHRS, YFSETQ. Trimming pared 0 bases from V and 3 bases from J, leaving 1 base between. The chain's CDR3 is CASSLDYEQYF. CDR3 DNA sequence: TGCGCCAGCAGCTTGGACTACGAGCAGTACTTC.

The V gene is TRBV19, the J gene TRBJ1-5, with D possibly TRBD1 on 5 matching bases. The V end was cut by 7 bases, the J end by 6 bases, with 10 bases between. The CDR3 is 12 amino acids. The germline gives CDR1 LNHDA, CDR2 SQIVND (reference sequence). In DNA, the CDR3 is TGTGCCAGTACCACCGGGGCTCAGCCCCAGCATTTT. Its translation is CASTTGAQPQHF. Based on the CDR3 plus reference TRBV19 and TRBJ1-5, the full variable domain is DGGITQSPKYLFRKEGQNVTLSCEQNLNHDAMYWYRQDPGQGLRLIYYSQIVNDFQKGDIAEGYSVSREKKESFPLTVTSAQKNPTAFYLCASTTGAQPQHFGDGTRLSIL.

V and J are TRBV11-2 and TRBJ2-7; the D gene is possibly TRBD2 (7 bases). This CDR3 contains 16 residues. CDR1 and CDR2 (germline): SGHAT, FQNNGV. Trimming removed 1 base at V and 5 bases at J, with 18 bases between. The CDR3 coding sequence is TGTGCCAGCAGCTTAGGATCACGGGGGGCGTCGAACGAGCAGTACTTC. It yields the protein CASSLGSRGASNEQYF.

The V call is TRBV6-6, the J call TRBJ2-7, with TRBD1 matching 7 bases. The CDR3 has 15 residues. Unmatched junction bases numbered 8, after V lost 5 bases and J lost 1 base. Germline V gene lookup returns CDR1 MNHNY and CDR2 SVGAGI (reference sequence). CDR3 sequence reads: CASSQTGGQSYEQYF. The CDR3 nucleotides read TGTGCCAGCAGTCAGACTGGGGGACAGTCCTACGAGCAGTACTTC.

The chain combines TRBV5-6 with TRBJ2-7; TRBD1 agrees at 7 bases. Germline CDR1 and CDR2: SGHDT and YYEEEE. CDR3 length: 13 amino acids. J gave up 6 bases and V 1 base, and 4 bases lay outside the gene matches. The CDR3 bases are TGTGCCAGCAGCTTGATTAGGGGGCTCGAGCAGTACTTC. Its translation is CASSLIRGLEQYF.

The chain is built from TRBV12-3 or TRBV12-4 and TRBJ2-2; the D is unclear. CDR3 length: 11 residues. V lost 6 bases and J 9 bases, leaving 8 bases between the germline ends. As DNA, the CDR3 is TGTGCCAGCAGCCCTTCCAGGGAGCTGTTTTTT. Its translation: CASSPSRELFF.

The chain combines TRBV4-3 with TRBJ2-7, with TRBD2 identical over 12 bases. The germline V gene has CDR1 LGHNA and CDR2 YSLEER. The CDR3 sequence is 16 residues long. The trim removed 4 bases at V and 3 bases at J, leaving 7 bases unmatched. In DNA form, the CDR3 reads TGCGCCAGCAGCCTAGGGACTAGCGGGTCGTACTACGAGCAGTACTTC. Its translation: CASSLGTSGSYYEQYF.

This rearrangement joins TRBV4-2 to TRBJ1-1; D call uncertain. The ends were cut back, 0 bases at V and 0 bases at J, with 20 bases in the middle. Germline V gives CDR1 LGHNA, CDR2 YNFKEQ. The CDR3 sequence is 19 residues long. CDR3 protein: CASSQDQAAPRRLNTEAFF. The CDR3 bases are TGTGCCAGCAGCCAAGATCAGGCAGCCCCACGGCGGTTGAACACTGAAGCTTTCTTT.

The rearrangement uses TRBV28 and TRBJ1-2, with 10 bases lining up with TRBD1. This CDR3 is built from 15 residues. With 6 bases clipped from V and 3 bases from J, the junction kept 7 bases outside the gene matches. CDR1 MDHEN and CDR2 SYDVKM come from the germline V gene. The CDR3 is CASRSTGGADYGYTF. CDR3 nucleotide sequence: TGTGCCAGCAGGTCGACAGGGGGCGCAGACTATGGCTACACCTTC.